The entry that follows covers one T cell receptor (beta chain) sequence. Clones were sequenced by immunoSEQ multiplex PCR, and TCRdb holds only the in-frame ones, with some missing. The sample has approximately 200,000 clones, over 65% seen once; the top ten hold about 20%. Germline-derived CDR1 and CDR2 are MNHEY and SVGEGT. The CDR3 has 14 amino acids. V lost 0 bases to trimming and J lost 6 bases, with 10 bases between them. The data were taken from a study of blood T cell repertoires in COVID-19. Study context: The cDNA or gDNA used as material had been derived from T cells, B-cell-depleted T cells, or PBMCs.

The clonotype comes from a person aged 70 to 85 with COVID-19, enrolled during active disease. V usage is TRBV6-2 or TRBV6-3 and J usage is TRBJ2-3; D remains unclear. Sequencing input: peripheral blood. The CDR3 DNA reads TGTGCCAGCAGTTACTCGGTTTTCGGGGATACGCAGTATTTT. It codes for CASSYSVFGDTQYF.